Included here is one T cell receptor beta chain sequence, with context. Extracted from the samples, RNA was reverse transcribed into cDNA to serve as the sequencing template. Method: immunoSEQ multiplex PCR; TCRdb's copy keeps in-frame clones and lacks some. This sample has about 100,000 clones; 55% to 75% occur once, and the top ten carry 20% to 25%. The V and J ends lost 5 bases and 1 base respectively, with 9 bases between them. This CDR3 contains 13 residues. Germline V CDR1 and CDR2: SGHRS, YFSETQ. These data belong to a study of CD8+ T cells in alopecia areata. The sequence came from a human donor in good health. The specimen was CD8+ T cells sorted from blood. The chain combines TRBV5-1 with TRBJ2-5; D call uncertain. The CDR3 protein is CASRRSPQETQYF. CDR3 nucleotide sequence: TGCGCCAGCAGGCGGAGTCCCCAAGAGACCCAGTACTTC.